This TCR beta chain was recovered during a study of human T cells and chemical hapten exposure. Study observations and caveats: Sensitizing with DPC caused no change in TCRs above 1 in 1000 frequency. While controls formed fewer of them, expanded TCRs formed significantly more large CDR3 similarity clusters. Healthy individuals' immune responses may differ from those of donors, who had alopecia.

Details on this clonotype: Its target is unknown.

The trim removed 5 bases at V and 4 bases at J, leaving 10 bases unmatched. The CDR3 length is 15 residues. CDR1 and CDR2 from the germline V gene are MDHEN and SYDVKM. MiXCR, applied by TCRdb to the RACE reads, yields one record per CDR3 protein. The data show around 120,000 distinct CDR3 sequences, approximately 15% seen once. Time point defined: patch test 1, 2 weeks after DPC sensitization. The treatment was: therapeutic diphenylcyclopropenone sensitization with weekly scalp DPC. Unfractionated whole blood was the source of the extracted total RNA. V gene TRBV28 combines with J gene TRBJ1-2, with 7 bases fitting TRBD1. This TCR was sampled from a man between 18 and 35 years old with alopecia areata. Some clones in this sample may be carry-over from other donors' samples. The starting material was whole blood, obtained in connection with sensitization to the hapten diphenylcyclopropenone (DPC). Here the CDR3 DNA reads TGTGCCAGCAGTACGCGGACAGGACTGATCTATGGCTACACCTTC. Translation: CASSTRTGLIYGYTF.